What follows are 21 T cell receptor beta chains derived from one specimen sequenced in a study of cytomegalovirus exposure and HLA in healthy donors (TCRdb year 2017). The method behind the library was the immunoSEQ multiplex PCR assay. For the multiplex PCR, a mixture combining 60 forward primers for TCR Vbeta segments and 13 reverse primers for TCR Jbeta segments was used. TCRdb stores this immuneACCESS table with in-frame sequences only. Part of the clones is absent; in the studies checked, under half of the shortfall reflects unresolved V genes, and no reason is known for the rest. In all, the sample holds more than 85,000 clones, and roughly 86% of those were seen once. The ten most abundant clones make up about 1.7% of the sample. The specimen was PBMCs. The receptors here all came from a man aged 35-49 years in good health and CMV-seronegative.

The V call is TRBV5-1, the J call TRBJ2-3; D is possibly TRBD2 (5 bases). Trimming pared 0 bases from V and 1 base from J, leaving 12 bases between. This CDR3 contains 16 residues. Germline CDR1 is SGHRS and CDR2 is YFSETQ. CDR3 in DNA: TGCGCCAGCAGCTTGGCCGTAGGAGGAGGCACAGATACGCAGTATTTT. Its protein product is CASSLAVGGGTDTQYF.

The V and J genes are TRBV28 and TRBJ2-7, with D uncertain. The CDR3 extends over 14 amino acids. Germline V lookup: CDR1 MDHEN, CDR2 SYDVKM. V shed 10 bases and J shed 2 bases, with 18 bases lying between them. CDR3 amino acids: CATLYSGQTYEQYF. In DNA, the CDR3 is TGTGCCACCCTATACTCAGGCCAAACCTACGAGCAGTACTTC.

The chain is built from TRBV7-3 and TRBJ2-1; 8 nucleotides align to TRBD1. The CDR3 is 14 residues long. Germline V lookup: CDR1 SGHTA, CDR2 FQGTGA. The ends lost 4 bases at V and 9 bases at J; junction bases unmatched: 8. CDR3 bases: TGTGCCAGCAGCTCAGTCGCACAGGGGGGTGAGCAGTTCTTC. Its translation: CASSSVAQGGEQFF.

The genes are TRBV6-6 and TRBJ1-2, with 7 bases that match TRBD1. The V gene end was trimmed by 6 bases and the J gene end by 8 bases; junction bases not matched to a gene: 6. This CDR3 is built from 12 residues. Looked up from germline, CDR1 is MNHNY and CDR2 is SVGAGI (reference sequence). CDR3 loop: CASRPVQGGYTF. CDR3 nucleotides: TGTGCCAGCAGGCCCGTACAGGGGGGCTACACCTTC.

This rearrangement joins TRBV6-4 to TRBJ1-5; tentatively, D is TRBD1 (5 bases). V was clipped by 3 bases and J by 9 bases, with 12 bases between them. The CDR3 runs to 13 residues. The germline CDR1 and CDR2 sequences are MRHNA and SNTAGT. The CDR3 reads CASSERIGGPQHF. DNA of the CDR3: TGTGCCAGCAGTGAACGAATCGGGGGGCCCCAGCATTTT.

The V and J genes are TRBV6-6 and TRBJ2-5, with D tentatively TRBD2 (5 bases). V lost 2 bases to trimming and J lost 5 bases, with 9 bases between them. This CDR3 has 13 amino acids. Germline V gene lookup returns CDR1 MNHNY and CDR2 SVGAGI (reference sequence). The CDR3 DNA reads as TGTGCCAGCAGTTACGGTCCGGGGGAGACCCAGTACTTC. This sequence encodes CASSYGPGETQYF.

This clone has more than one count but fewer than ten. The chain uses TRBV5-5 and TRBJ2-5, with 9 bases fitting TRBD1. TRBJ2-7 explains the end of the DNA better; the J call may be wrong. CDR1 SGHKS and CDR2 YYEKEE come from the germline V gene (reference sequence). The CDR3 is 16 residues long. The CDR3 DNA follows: TGTGCCAGCAGCTTAACGTCGGGACAGGGAACCCACGAGCAGTACTTC. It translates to CASSLTSGQGTHEQYF.

DNA of the CDR3: TGTGCCAGCAGTTTTCGGGGAAATTCACCCCTCCACTTT. It translates to CASSFRGNSPLHF. The chain links TRBV28 to TRBJ1-6; D not certain. V lost 3 bases and J lost 7, with 7 bases in between. The germline gives CDR1 MDHEN, CDR2 SYDVKM. The CDR3 is 13 residues long. Looking up the rest from reference TRBV28 and TRBJ1-6 gives the full variable domain: DVKVTQSSRYLVKRTGEKVFLECVQDMDHENMFWYRQDPGLGLRLIYFSYDVKMKEKGDIPEGYSVSREKKERFSLILESASTNQTSMYLCASSFRGNSPLHFGNGTRLTVT.

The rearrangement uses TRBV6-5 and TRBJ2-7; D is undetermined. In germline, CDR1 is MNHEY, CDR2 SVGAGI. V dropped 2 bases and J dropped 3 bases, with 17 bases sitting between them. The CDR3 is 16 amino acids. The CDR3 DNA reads TGTGCCAGCAGTTACGGTGACACCGACCGTTACTACGAGCAGTACTTC. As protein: CASSYGDTDRYYEQYF.

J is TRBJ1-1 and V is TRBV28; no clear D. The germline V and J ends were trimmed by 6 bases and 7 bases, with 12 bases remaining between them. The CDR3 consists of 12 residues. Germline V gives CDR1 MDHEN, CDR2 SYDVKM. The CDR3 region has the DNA TGTGCCAGCAGCCCCCCAGGTCTTGAAGCTTTCTTT. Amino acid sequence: CASSPPGLEAFF.

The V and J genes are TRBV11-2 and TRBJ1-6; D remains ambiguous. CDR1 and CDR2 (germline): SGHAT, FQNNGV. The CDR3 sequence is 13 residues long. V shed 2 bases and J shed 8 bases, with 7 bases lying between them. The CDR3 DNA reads TGTGCCAGCAGCTTAATGGAGGATTCACCCCTCCACTTT. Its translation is CASSLMEDSPLHF.

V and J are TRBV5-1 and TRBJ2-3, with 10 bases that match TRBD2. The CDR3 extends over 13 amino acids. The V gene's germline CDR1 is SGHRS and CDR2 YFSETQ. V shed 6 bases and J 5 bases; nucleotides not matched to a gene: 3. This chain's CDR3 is CASTSGGQDTQYF. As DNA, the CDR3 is TGCGCCAGCACTAGCGGGGGCCAAGATACGCAGTATTTT.

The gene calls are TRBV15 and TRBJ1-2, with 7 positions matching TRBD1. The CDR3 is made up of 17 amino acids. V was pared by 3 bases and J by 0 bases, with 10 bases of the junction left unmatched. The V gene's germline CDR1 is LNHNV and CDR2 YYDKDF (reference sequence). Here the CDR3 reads CATSSPGQKTPNYGYTF. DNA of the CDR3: TGTGCCACCAGCAGCCCGGGACAGAAGACTCCTAACTATGGCTACACCTTC. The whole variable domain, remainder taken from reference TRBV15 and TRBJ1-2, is DAMVIQNPRYQVTQFGKPVTLSCSQTLNHNVMYWYQQKSSQAPKLLFHYYDKDFNNEADTPDNFQSRRPNTSFCFLDIRSPGLGDTAMYLCATSSPGQKTPNYGYTFGSGTRLTVV.

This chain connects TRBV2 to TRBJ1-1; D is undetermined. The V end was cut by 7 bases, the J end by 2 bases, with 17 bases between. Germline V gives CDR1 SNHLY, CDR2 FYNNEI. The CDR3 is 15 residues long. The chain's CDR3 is CASKVLVGGNTEAFF. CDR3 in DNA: TGTGCCAGCAAAGTCTTGGTCGGCGGTAACACTGAAGCTTTCTTT.

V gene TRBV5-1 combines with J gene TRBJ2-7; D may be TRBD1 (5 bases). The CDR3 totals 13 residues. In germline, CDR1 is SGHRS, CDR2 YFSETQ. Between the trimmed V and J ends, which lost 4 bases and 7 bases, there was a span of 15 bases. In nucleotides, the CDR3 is TGCGCCAGCAGCCAAGTCGGGCAGGGTGAGCAGTACTTC. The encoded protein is CASSQVGQGEQYF. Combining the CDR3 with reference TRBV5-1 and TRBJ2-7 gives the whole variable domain KAGVTQTPRYLIKTRGQQVTLSCSPISGHRSVSWYQQTPGQGLQFLFEYFSETQRNKGNFPGRFSGRQFSNSRSEMNVSTLELGDSALYLCASSQVGQGEQYFGPGTRLTVT.

CDR3 region: CAWKRDTYNEQFF. The CDR3 DNA reads as TGTGCCTGGAAGAGGGACACCTACAATGAGCAGTTCTTC. The chain joins TRBV30 to TRBJ2-1, with D possibly TRBD1 on 6 matching bases. CDR3 length: 13 residues. Germline-derived CDR1 and CDR2 are GTSNPN and SVGIG (reference sequence). The germline V and J ends were trimmed by 4 bases and 2 bases, with 9 bases remaining between them.

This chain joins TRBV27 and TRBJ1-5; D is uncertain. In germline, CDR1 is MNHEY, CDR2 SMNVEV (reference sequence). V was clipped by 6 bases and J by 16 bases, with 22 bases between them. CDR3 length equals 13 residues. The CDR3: CASSDSFSGSHHF. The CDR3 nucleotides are TGTGCCAGCAGCGACTCCTTTTCCGGATCGCACCATTTT.

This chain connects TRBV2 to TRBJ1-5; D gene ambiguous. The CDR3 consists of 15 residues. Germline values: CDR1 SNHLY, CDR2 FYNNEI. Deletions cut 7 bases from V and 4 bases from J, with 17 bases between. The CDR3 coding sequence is TGTGCCAGCACCAAAGGTCTAGGATCGAATCAGCCCCAGCATTTT. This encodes CASTKGLGSNQPQHF.

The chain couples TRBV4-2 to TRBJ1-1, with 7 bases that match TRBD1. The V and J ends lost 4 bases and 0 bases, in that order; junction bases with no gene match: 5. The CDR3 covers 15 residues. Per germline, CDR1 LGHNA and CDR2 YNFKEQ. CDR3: CASSLGDSLNTEAFF. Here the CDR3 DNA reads TGTGCCAGCAGCCTGGGGGACAGTTTGAACACTGAAGCTTTCTTT.

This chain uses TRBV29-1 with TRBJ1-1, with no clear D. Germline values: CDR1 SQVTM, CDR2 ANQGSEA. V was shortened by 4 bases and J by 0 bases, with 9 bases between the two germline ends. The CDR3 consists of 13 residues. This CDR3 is CSVADMMNTEAFF. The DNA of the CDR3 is TGCAGCGTTGCTGACATGATGAACACTGAAGCTTTCTTT.

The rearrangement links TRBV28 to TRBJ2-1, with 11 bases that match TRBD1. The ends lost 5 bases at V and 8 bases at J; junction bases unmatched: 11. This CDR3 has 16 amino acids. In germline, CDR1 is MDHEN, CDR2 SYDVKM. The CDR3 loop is CASSLTGTGGSYEQFF. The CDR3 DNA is TGTGCCAGCAGTCTTACCGGGACAGGGGGGAGCTATGAGCAGTTCTTC.